One T cell receptor (beta chain) is described in this entry. This clonotype showed up many times. The antigen it binds to is not known. There are no base qualities to consult, and no much larger clone falls within one base. The germline ends are 18 bases apart after V is trimmed by 4 bases and J by 7 bases. The CDR3, cysteine through phenylalanine, is 15 amino acids long. CDR3 DNA is the only sequence kept; it has 45 bases, read in frame from the first base. According to the germline V gene (reference sequence), CDR1 reads SGHNT and CDR2 reads YYREEE. The library came from RT-PCR. Instrument used: Illumina MiSeq. TCRdb itself trimmed the public reads at Q25 with fastp, ran MiXCR and retained productive beta chains. Every CDR3 protein is listed once, alongside the most common genes and DNA of its rows. The sample table holds about 680,000 distinct CDR3 sequences, of which 14% were seen once. About 3.9% of the sample is in the top ten clones.

The sample comes from a study (dated by TCRdb to between 2015 and 2016). The rearrangement joined TRBV5-4 to TRBJ2-1; TRBD1 is a possible D gene, resting on 5 matching bases. The clonotype originates from a female donor in good health, serving as a healthy control. Sequencing input: memory CD4+ T cells from blood. This receptor carries the CDR3 CASSTSTAIGNEQFF. The nucleotide sequence is given as TGTGCCAGCAGCACGTCGACAGCTATCGGGAATGAGCAGTTCTTC.